Below, 10 T cell receptor beta chains from the same sample are listed, as sequenced in a study of cytomegalovirus exposure and HLA in healthy donors. PCR employed 60 Vbeta and 13 Jbeta primers. The data were produced by immunoSEQ multiplex PCR, yet TCRdb's version contains in-frame clones alone and is incomplete. The top ten hold 3% to 4% of the sample, which has 270,000 or so clones, 70% to 90% seen once. Sequencing was done on a sample of PBMCs. The receptors here all came from a man aged 40-55 years in good health and CMV-seropositive.

The chain couples TRBV7-2 to TRBJ2-1; 14 bases are shared with TRBD2. V lost 5 bases to trimming and J lost 9 bases; unmatched junction nucleotides: 6. This CDR3 has 15 residues. CDR1 and CDR2 from the germline V gene are SGHTA and FQGNSA. As DNA, the CDR3 is TGTGCCAGCAGCCCGGGACTAGCGGGAGATGCTGAGCAGTTCTTC. Translation gives CASSPGLAGDAEQFF.

Here the CDR3 reads CASSPLRGAWETQYF. Written as DNA, the CDR3 is TGTGCCAGCTCACCACTCCGGGGGGCGTGGGAGACCCAGTACTTC. The V and J genes are TRBV18 and TRBJ2-5, with D maybe TRBD2 (7 bases). CDR3 size: 15 residues. CDR1 and CDR2 (germline): KGHSH, LQKENI. The V gene lost 1 base and the J gene lost 5 bases, with 14 bases spanning the gap.

V and J are TRBV7-9 and TRBJ2-1; 9 bases align to TRBD2. V lost 4 bases and J lost 4; bases outside the gene matches: 8. The CDR3 contains 16 residues. Germline CDR1 and CDR2: SEHNR and FQNEAQ (reference sequence). The CDR3 region has the DNA TGTGCCAGCAGCTCCATCGGGACTAGCCCTTACAATGAGCAGTTCTTC. It is translated as CASSSIGTSPYNEQFF.

This clone was recorded a few times. The rearrangement links TRBV29-1 to TRBJ2-7, with TRBD2 as a possible D gene (5 bases). This CDR3 has 14 amino acids. CDR1 is SQVTM, CDR2 ANQGSEA, per germline. Trimming left V 6 bases short and J 2 bases short, with 17 bases between. The CDR3 is CSVTWPSGPYEQYF. DNA of the CDR3: TGCAGCGTGACTTGGCCCAGCGGCCCCTACGAGCAGTACTTC.

This clone was found a few times. The identical CDR3 is also encoded by other nucleotide sequences in the sample. The CDR3, as DNA: TGTGCCAGCAGCTTAGTACAGATGAACACTGAAGCTTTCTTT. Translation gives CASSLVQMNTEAFF. V gene TRBV7-9 combines with J gene TRBJ1-1, with no clear D. The CDR3 loop spans 14 amino acids. V was cut by 1 base and J by 0 bases, with 6 bases left in between. CDR1 and CDR2 (germline): SEHNR, FQNEAQ (reference sequence). The whole variable domain, remainder taken from reference TRBV7-9 and TRBJ1-1, is DTGVSQNPRHKITKRGQNVTFRCDPISEHNRLYWYRQTLGQGPEFLTYFQNEAQLEKSRLLSDRFSAERPKGSFSTLEIQRTEQGDSAMYLCASSLVQMNTEAFFGQGTRLTVV.

The rearrangement joins TRBV30 to TRBJ2-7; 9 bases are a match to TRBD1. CDR3 size: 15 residues. CDR1 and CDR2 (germline): GTSNPN, SVGIG (reference sequence). J was trimmed by 3 bases and V by 3 bases; bases with no gene match: 9. CDR3 coding DNA: TGTGCCTGGAGCCCCGGGACAGGGTTAAACTACGAGCAGTACTTC. It yields the protein CAWSPGTGLNYEQYF.

V and J are TRBV2 and TRBJ1-1; D is unresolved. The CDR3 runs to 13 residues. Germline-derived CDR1 and CDR2 are SNHLY and FYNNEI. Trimming pared 4 bases from V and 7 bases from J, leaving 13 bases between. Here the CDR3 reads CASSVEPRGEAFF. CDR3 DNA: TGTGCCAGCAGTGTGGAACCTCGGGGTGAAGCTTTCTTT.

The chain has TRBV28 and TRBJ2-7, with 11 nucleotides matching TRBD1. The CDR3 totals 15 residues. Germline CDR1 is MDHEN and CDR2 is SYDVKM. Trimming cost V 2 bases and J 4 bases; bases outside gene matches: 4. CDR3 amino acids: CASSLRGTGGYEQYF. The CDR3 bases are TGTGCCAGCAGTTTAAGGGGGACAGGGGGATACGAGCAGTACTTC.

CDR3 region: CASSQDLAGGPHNEQFF. The CDR3 DNA is TGCGCCAGCAGCCAAGATCTAGCGGGAGGGCCACACAATGAGCAGTTCTTC. The V gene is TRBV4-3, the J gene TRBJ2-1; 12 nucleotides align to TRBD2. The CDR3 extends over 17 amino acids. V dropped 0 bases and J dropped 5; count of bases not matched to a gene: 5. The V gene's germline CDR1 is LGHNA and CDR2 YSLEER.

This clone was detected only a few times. This chain connects TRBV4-3 to TRBJ1-1; 7 positions agree with TRBD1. This CDR3 region has 15 residues. The germline CDR1 and CDR2 sequences are LGHNA and YSLEER. V was pared by 0 bases and J by 10 bases, with 11 bases of the junction left unmatched. DNA of the CDR3: TGCGCCAGCAGCCAAGATAACAGGGGAGGTCAGGGAGCTTTCTTT. It codes for CASSQDNRGGQGAFF.